This TCR beta chain emerged from a study of cytomegalovirus exposure and HLA in healthy donors. Study results and limitations: Whilst most TCR sequences proved rare, a subset of public TCRs occurred across many donors. Cytomegalovirus status was reportedly diagnosed by the classifier with high sensitivity and specificity.

Trimming removed 4 bases at V and 2 bases at J, with 18 bases between. CDR1 is ENHRY, CDR2 SYGVKD, per germline. The CDR3 length is 17 residues. Generated by immunoSEQ multiplex PCR, the TCRdb table keeps only in-frame clones and is missing some. The sample holds around 130,000 clones, around nine tenths seen once. As for this clone: What it binds is not known.

The gene calls are TRBV10-3 and TRBJ2-1, with a tentative D call TRBD2 (6 bases). This receptor was identified in a man between 25 and 39 years old in good health and CMV-seronegative. The source material was PBMCs. The CDR3 DNA sequence: TGTGCCATCAGTGGCTCCGGGGCGGGGAGGACCTACAATGAGCAGTTCTTC. Residues: CAISGSGAGRTYNEQFF.